This T cell receptor (beta chain) was recovered during a study of control samples from healthy donors and cancer patients. Trimming pared 1 base from V and 5 bases from J, leaving 11 bases between. The CDR3 is made up of 14 amino acids. CDR1 is SGHTA, CDR2 FQGNSA, per germline. TCRdb's table, derived via immunoSEQ multiplex PCR, lists solely in-frame clones and lacks some. The sample contains about 150,000 clones, around nine tenths of which appear only once. The source of this sequence is a man younger than 35 in good health. The V call is TRBV7-2, the J call TRBJ1-2; TRBD1 is a possible D gene (5 bases). Sequenced sample: blood. The CDR3 DNA follows: TGTGCCAGCAGCTTAGGGGGGATTGGGTATGGCTACACCTTC. Translated, it gives CASSLGGIGYGYTF.